Presented here are 5 T cell receptor beta chains from one specimen sequenced in a study of T cells in Graves' hyperthyroidism and ophthalmopathy. The investigators amplified TCR beta CDR3 regions from RNA transcripts. Researchers ran a first-round RT-PCR on the TCR CDR3 using the HTBI primer set. TCRdb passed the multiplex PCR reads through MiXCR, listing each CDR3 protein once. The sample consists of under 300,000 distinct CDR3 sequences, just over 14% of them appearing once. Sequencing was done on a sample of blood. The origin of the receptors is a woman aged 40 to 50 with Graves' hyperthyroidism that later progressed to Graves' ophthalmopathy.

There are many counts of this clonotype. This chain connects TRBV5-1 to TRBJ2-7; D may match TRBD1 or TRBD2 (5 bases each). Trimming removed 3 bases at V and 0 bases at J, with 10 bases between. CDR3 length: 14 residues. Looked up from germline, CDR1 is SGHRS and CDR2 is YFSETQ. The CDR3 here is CASSSGTDSYEQYF. DNA for the CDR3: TGCGCCAGCAGCTCCGGGACGGACTCCTACGAGCAGTACTTC.

The V and J genes are TRBV3-1 and TRBJ2-3, with 10 positions matching TRBD2. With V trimmed by 1 base and J by 4 bases, 8 bases remained unmatched. Germline lookup yields CDR1 LGHDT and CDR2 YNNKEL (reference sequence). There are 17 residues in the CDR3. In DNA form, the CDR3 reads TGTGCCAGCAGCCAAGGTCTAGCGGGAGTAGGCTCAGATACGCAGTATTTT. Residues: CASSQGLAGVGSDTQYF.

There are a few counts of this clonotype. V and J are TRBV4-1 and TRBJ2-1; D might be TRBD2 (6 bases). The CDR3 contains 13 residues. V shed 2 bases and J shed 15 bases, with 17 bases lying between them. Germline values: CDR1 MGHRA, CDR2 YSYEKL. Written as DNA, the CDR3 is TGCGCCAGCAGCCAATCAATCTTGCTAGCGCCGTTCTTC. This encodes CASSQSILLAPFF.

As regards this clonotype: A much more abundant neighbour one base away suggests this may be a read error. The chain carries TRBV20-1 and TRBJ2-1; 7 bases line up with TRBD2. From germline, CDR1 is DFQATT and CDR2 SNEGSKA (reference sequence). This CDR3 is built from 15 residues. CDR3 coding DNA: TGCACTGCTAGTGGAACTAGCGCGTTCTACAATGAGCAGTTCTTC. This encodes CTASGTSAFYNEQFF.

This clonotype has at least ten counts. V usage is TRBV2 and J usage is TRBJ2-3; 11 positions match TRBD2. After removal of 8 bases from V and 5 bases from J, the junction contained 9 bases not matched to a gene. The CDR3 runs to 15 residues. The germline V gene encodes CDR1 SNHLY and CDR2 FYNNEI. The CDR3, as DNA: TGTGCCAGCCCTAGCGGGAGGAAGGCGATAGATACGCAGTATTTT. Its translation is CASPSGRKAIDTQYF. Combining the CDR3 with reference TRBV2 and TRBJ2-3 gives the whole variable domain EPEVTQTPSHQVTQMGQEVILRCVPISNHLYFYWYRQILGQKVEFLVSFYNNEISEKSEIFDDQFSVERPDGSNFTLKIRSTKLEDSAMYFCASPSGRKAIDTQYFGPGTRLTVL.